This T cell receptor (beta chain) was profiled in a study of T-cell reconstitution after alpha-beta-depleted transplantation in children. Unique molecular identifiers were incorporated into the prepared TCRbeta library. In TCRdb, the PCR reads were re-called with MiXCR into one record per CDR3 protein. In the table there are about 900,000 distinct CDR3 sequences, less than 30% of which are singletons. Findings and caveats of the study: There were reportedly several hundred expanded graft clones from which alpha-beta T cells came about two months after transplant. Several patients had high TCRbeta diversity at day 60; it came from surviving recipient T cells and thymic progenitors. When one year had passed after transplant, most T-cell counts and diversity came from newly produced T cells.

Details on this clonotype: Its target is unknown.

Germline values: CDR1 ENHRY, CDR2 SYGVKD. This CDR3 region has 12 residues. V shed 2 bases and J shed 6 bases, with 8 bases lying between them. The sequence was collected from a boy younger than two who had a stem cell transplant for SCID, so the T cells may come from the graft donor. This material consisted of PBMCs, mostly from graft donor cells, taken 360 days after TCRalphabeta/CD19-depleted stem cell transplant. The V gene is TRBV10-3, the J gene TRBJ2-7, with D possibly matching TRBD2 (5 bases). CDR3 protein: CAISEGRGEQYF. As DNA, the CDR3 is TGTGCCATCAGTGAGGGGAGAGGCGAGCAGTACTTC.